Listed below are T cell receptor beta chains from one sample, sequenced in a study of control samples from healthy donors and cancer patients. Libraries were prepared by immunoSEQ multiplex PCR; TCRdb keeps only in-frame clonotypes and omits some of them. The table has 170,000 or so clones, roughly 94% seen once. Sequencing input: blood. These receptors all stem from a woman between 18 and 29 years old in good health. CDR3s include the opening cysteine and the closing phenylalanine or tryptophan. The D gene is left open where the match is weak. Only part of the rows carry a size: once, few, many, or a class if the clone is expanded.

d_call,clone_size,j_call,v_call,cdr3_aa,cdr3_nt
NA,once,TRBJ1-5,TRBV6-5,CASSRDQPQHF,TGTGCCAGCAGCAGGGATCAGCCCCAGCATTTT
NA,once,TRBJ1-6,TRBV7-9,CASSRTGNSPLHF,TGTGCCAGCAGCCGAACTGGAAATTCACCCCTCCACTTT
NA,few,TRBJ1-1,TRBV10-2,CASNFQGANTEAFF,TGCGCCAGCAATTTTCAGGGAGCGAACACTGAAGCTTTCTTT
NA,NA,TRBJ2-3,TRBV5-1,CASSLDRTQYF,TGCGCCAGCAGCTTGGACAGAACGCAGTATTTT
TRBD1,NA,TRBJ1-1,TRBV14,CASSPWTGGSTESEAFF,TGTGCCAGCAGCCCTTGGACAGGGGGCTCTACGGAATCTGAAGCTTTCTTT
NA,NA,TRBJ1-5,TRBV28,CASSSPGGFNQPQHF,TGTGCCAGCAGTTCCCCCGGCGGATTCAATCAGCCCCAGCATTTT
NA,NA,TRBJ1-1,TRBV5-5,CASSLGGTRTEAFF,TGTGCCAGCAGCTTGGGGGGGACCCGAACTGAAGCTTTCTTT
NA,NA,TRBJ2-2,TRBV10-3,CAISESNGVTNTGELFF,TGTGCCATCAGTGAGTCGAATGGAGTTACTAACACCGGGGAGCTGTTTTTT
NA,NA,TRBJ2-5,TRBV5-1,CASSRDPQETQYF,TGCGCCAGCAGTAGAGACCCACAAGAGACCCAGTACTTC
TRBD1,NA,TRBJ1-1,TRBV3-1/TRBV3-2,CASSHGTGTTEAFF,TGTGCCAGCAGCCATGGGACAGGGACCACTGAAGCTTTCTTT
TRBD1,NA,TRBJ1-2,TRBV7-9,CASSSPPGQNNYGYTF,TGTGCCAGCAGCAGCCCTCCGGGACAGAATAACTATGGCTACACCTTC
NA,NA,TRBJ2-6,TRBV5-6,CASSLASGANVLTF,TGTGCCAGCAGCCTGGCCTCTGGGGCCAACGTCCTGACTTTC
NA,NA,TRBJ1-3,TRBV5-4,CASPPGVSGNTIYF,TGTGCCAGTCCCCCGGGGGTCTCTGGAAACACCATATATTTT
NA,NA,TRBJ2-5,TRBV11-2,CASSQPGLGETQYF,TGTGCCAGCAGCCAGCCCGGCTTGGGGGAGACCCAGTACTTC
TRBD2,NA,TRBJ2-2,TRBV13,CASSRLAGENTGELFF,TGTGCCAGCAGCCGACTAGCGGGAGAAAACACCGGGGAGCTGTTTTTT
NA,NA,TRBJ1-5,TRBV2,CAVGPGAGEPQHF,TGTGCCGTGGGTCCCGGGGCCGGGGAGCCCCAGCATTTT
NA,NA,TRBJ1-1,TRBV11-2,CASSYFRTNTEAFF,TGTGCCAGCAGTTATTTTCGGACGAACACTGAAGCTTTCTTT
NA,NA,TRBJ2-3,TRBV21-1,CASSKVRTSTDTQYF,TGTGCCAGCAGCAAAGTACGGACTAGCACAGATACGCAGTATTTT
NA,NA,TRBJ1-5,TRBV19,CASQDLVGQSNQPQHF,TGTGCCAGTCAGGACCTGGTGGGACAAAGCAATCAGCCCCAGCATTTT
NA,once,TRBJ2-7,TRBV11-2,CASSSGLIEQYF,TGTGCCAGCAGCTCAGGACTCATCGAGCAGTACTTC
NA,NA,TRBJ2-7,TRBV5-1,CASSPWDPAYEQYF,TGCGCCAGCAGCCCTTGGGACCCAGCCTACGAGCAGTACTTC
TRBD1,NA,TRBJ2-3,TRBV29-1,CSVVRQGTDTQYF,TGCAGCGTGGTGAGACAGGGGACAGATACGCAGTATTTT
TRBD1,NA,TRBJ1-1,TRBV18,CASSRLTGMNTEAFF,TGTGCCAGCTCACGACTGACAGGGATGAACACTGAAGCTTTCTTT
NA,NA,TRBJ1-4,TRBV7-9,CASTFNEKLFF,TGTGCCAGCACCTTTAATGAAAAACTGTTTTTT
NA,NA,TRBJ1-6,TRBV10-3,CAISEEASLPLHF,TGTGCCATCAGTGAAGAGGCCAGCCTCCCCCTCCACTTT
TRBD2,NA,TRBJ2-1,TRBV7-2,CASSLVRAGRVFEQFF,TGTGCCAGCAGCTTAGTTCGGGCAGGGAGGGTATTTGAGCAGTTCTTC
TRBD1,NA,TRBJ1-1,TRBV27,CASSKQGEGAEAFF,TGTGCCAGCAGTAAACAGGGGGAAGGCGCTGAAGCTTTCTTT
NA,NA,TRBJ1-3,TRBV5-1,CASSYAGNTIYF,TGCGCCAGCAGCTACGCTGGAAACACCATATATTTT
NA,NA,TRBJ1-2,TRBV11-2,CASSHGSNYGYTF,TGTGCCAGCAGCCACGGTTCTAACTATGGCTACACCTTC
TRBD1,NA,TRBJ1-2,TRBV4-2,CASSHPSAQGAGYGYTF,TGTGCCAGCAGCCATCCCAGCGCACAGGGGGCCGGCTATGGCTACACCTTC
NA,NA,TRBJ1-5,TRBV25-1,CASSERDSNQPQHF,TGTGCCAGCAGTGAACGGGATAGCAATCAGCCCCAGCATTTT
TRBD2,NA,TRBJ2-7,TRBV7-6,CASTLGGGYEQYF,TGTGCCAGCACCCTCGGGGGGGGCTACGAGCAGTACTTC
TRBD1,NA,TRBJ2-5,TRBV19,CASTPAGGGAETQYF,TGTGCCAGTACCCCGGCAGGGGGCGGGGCGGAGACCCAGTACTTC
TRBD1,NA,TRBJ1-1,TRBV12-3/TRBV12-4,CASSSGWDRSAFF,TGTGCCAGCAGTTCCGGCTGGGACAGATCAGCTTTCTTT
NA,NA,TRBJ2-1,TRBV7-7,CASSLDQGSYNEQFF,TGTGCTAGCAGCTTAGATCAGGGTTCCTACAATGAGCAGTTCTTC
NA,NA,TRBJ1-2,TRBV28,CASSLTGRGYTF,TGTGCCAGCAGTTTAACGGGTCGAGGCTACACCTTC
TRBD1,NA,TRBJ1-2,TRBV3-1/TRBV3-2,CASSPAQGGSYGYTF,TGTGCCAGCAGCCCTGCCCAGGGGGGATCCTATGGCTACACCTTC
NA,NA,TRBJ1-2,TRBV27,CASSLSGWPTGANYGYTF,TGTGCCAGCAGTTTATCTGGCTGGCCGACGGGGGCTAACTATGGCTACACCTTC
NA,NA,TRBJ1-6,TRBV28,CASTRSPGRTFYNSPLHF,TGTGCCAGCACCCGGTCTCCGGGACGGACTTTTTATAATTCACCCCTCCACTTT
NA,NA,TRBJ2-7,TRBV20-1,CSARDKEQYF,TGCAGTGCTAGAGATAAGGAGCAGTACTTC
TRBD1,NA,TRBJ2-7,TRBV7-2,CASSFGGNRGPLSYEQYF,TGTGCCAGCAGCTTCGGAGGTAACAGGGGCCCTCTGTCCTACGAGCAGTACTTC
NA,NA,TRBJ2-2,TRBV4-3,CASSQDSAVAGELFF,TGCGCCAGCAGCCAAGATTCAGCGGTAGCCGGGGAGCTGTTTTTT
NA,NA,TRBJ1-1,TRBV7-2,CASSLVGWADEAFF,TGTGCCAGCAGCTTAGTCGGTTGGGCAGATGAAGCTTTCTTT